This TCR beta chain emerged from a study of beta chain features in type 1 diabetes. Per germline, CDR1 MNHEY and CDR2 SMNVEV (reference sequence). Trimming removed 1 base at V and 0 bases at J, with 9 bases between. The CDR3 sequence is 16 residues long. There are a few counts of this clone. Its target is unknown. Findings and caveats of the study: Among patients with Type 1 diabetes, TCRB CDR3s were moderately but significantly shorter in every one of the four CD4+ subsets.

Sequencing targeted expressed TCRB transcripts, as all isolated RNA had been reverse transcribed. Sequencing was performed with immunoSEQ multiplex PCR; in TCRdb, only in-frame clones are kept and a portion is missing. Here the sample spans roughly 250,000 clones, 9.6% being singletons. Sample: naive CD4+ T cells from blood. This chain links TRBV27 with TRBJ2-2, with D perhaps matching TRBD1 (5 bases). This receptor was identified in a woman between 18 and 29 years old in good health. CDR3 in amino acids: CASSLWQGPNTGELFF. The CDR3 DNA is TGTGCCAGCAGTTTATGGCAGGGCCCGAACACCGGGGAGCTGTTTTTT.